This TCR beta chain was sequenced during a study of cytomegalovirus exposure and HLA in healthy donors. 13 Jbeta primers and 60 Vbeta primers were used for the PCR. The protocol was immunoSEQ multiplex PCR, while the TCRdb copy is restricted to in-frame clones and leaves out a portion. The sample contains approximately 130,000 clones, 65% to 90% of which appear only once. Germline CDR1 is MNHNY and CDR2 is SVGAGI (reference sequence). The length of the CDR3 is 16 residues. Between the trimmed V and J ends, which lost 2 bases and 0 bases, there was a span of 13 bases. Study-wide findings and caveats: Rarity held for most TCR sequences, but there were some public TCRs that occurred in many donors. The study labeled under 200 TCR beta chains cytomegalovirus-associated.

This clone appeared a few times. Its antigen is currently unknown. The source is a woman in her thirties or forties in good health and CMV-seronegative. The sequenced material came from PBMCs. The J gene is TRBJ1-1, the V gene TRBV6-6; no definite D call. This CDR3 is CASSYPGSSMNTEAFF. Here the CDR3 DNA reads TGTGCCAGCAGTTACCCGGGATCCAGCATGAACACTGAAGCTTTCTTT.